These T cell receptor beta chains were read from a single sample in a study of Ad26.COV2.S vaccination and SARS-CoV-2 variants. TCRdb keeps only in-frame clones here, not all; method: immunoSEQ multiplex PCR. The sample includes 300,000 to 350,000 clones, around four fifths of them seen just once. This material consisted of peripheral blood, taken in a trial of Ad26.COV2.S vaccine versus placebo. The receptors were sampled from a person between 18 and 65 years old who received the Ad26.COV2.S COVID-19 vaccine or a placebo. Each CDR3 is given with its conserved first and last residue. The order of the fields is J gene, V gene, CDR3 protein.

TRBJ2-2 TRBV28 CASSLSSTYTGELFF
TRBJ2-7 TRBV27 CASSLLGGGGVGEQYF
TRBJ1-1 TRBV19 CASSPHPGGLGKTTEAFF
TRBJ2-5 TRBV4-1 CASSQASGKTLGETQYF
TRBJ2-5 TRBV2 CASSAGTTWSAETQYF
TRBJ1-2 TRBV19 CASSPTVFSGQVFGYTF
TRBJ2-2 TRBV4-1 CASSQAGRNTGELFF
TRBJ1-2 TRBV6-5 CASSQATETGYTF
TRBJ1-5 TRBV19 CASSVTRLGGAQHF
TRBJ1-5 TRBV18 CASSPGQGTFDSNQPQHF
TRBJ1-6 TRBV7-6 CASSSPLSPLHF
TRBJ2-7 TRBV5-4 CASSSGGLAGNYEQYF
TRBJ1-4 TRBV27 CASSDRGHGNEKLFF
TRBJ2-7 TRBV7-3 CASSPALVGEQYF
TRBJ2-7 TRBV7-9 CASSSISNSYEQYF
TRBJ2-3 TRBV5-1 CASSLAAQAITDTQYF
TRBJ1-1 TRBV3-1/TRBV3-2 CASSQTTEMNTEAFF
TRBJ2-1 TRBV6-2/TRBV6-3 CASSMGLANEQFF
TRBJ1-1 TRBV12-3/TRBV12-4 CASSLQRNTEAFF
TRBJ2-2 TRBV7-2 CASSLDRAGGTGELFF
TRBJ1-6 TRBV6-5 CASNSGQGNSPLHF
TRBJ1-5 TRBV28 CASSLTFVTGNQPQHF
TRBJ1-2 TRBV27 CASSKLREVDGYTF
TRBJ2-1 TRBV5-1 CASSSGPSNEQFF
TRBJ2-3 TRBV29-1 CSGKSGGTTDTQYF
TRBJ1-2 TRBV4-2 CASSQVTGEANYGYTF
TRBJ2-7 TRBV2 CASSGTANYEQYF